This T cell receptor (beta chain) was identified during a study of cytomegalovirus exposure and HLA in healthy donors. Clones were sequenced by immunoSEQ multiplex PCR, and TCRdb holds only the in-frame ones, with some missing. Altogether approximately 220,000 clones are present, around 80% being singletons, with the ten largest covering around 15%. Donors were drawn from the approximately 110-subject validation cohort, separate from the roughly 700-subject first cohort. The V gene lost 4 bases and the J gene lost 5 bases, with 4 bases spanning the gap. Germline V gives CDR1 MGHRA, CDR2 YSYEKL. The length of the CDR3 is 11 residues.

The sample was PBMCs. V and J are TRBV4-1 and TRBJ2-3; the D is unclear. This clonotype was sampled from a woman in her twenties or thirties in good health and CMV-seropositive. In DNA form, the CDR3 reads TGCGCCAGCAGCCTGGGAGATACGCAGTATTTT. This translates into CASSLGDTQYF.